This T cell receptor (beta chain) was sequenced in a study of blood T cell repertoires in COVID-19. Background on the study: The cDNA or gDNA used as material had been derived from T cells, B-cell-depleted T cells, or PBMCs.

Original handling: The authors estimated nucleated cell counts from reference gene primer amplification. Produced via immunoSEQ multiplex PCR; TCRdb's table is partial and in-frame only. The DNA was the basis for D and trimming; V, J and clone size are from that table. The data contain roughly 49,000 clones, around 83% of them seen just once; the ten biggest clones take up approximately 4.1%. The CDR3 sequence is 15 residues long. J gave up 7 bases and V 5 bases, and 8 bases lay outside the gene matches. Germline CDR1 is LNHDA and CDR2 is SQIVND (reference sequence). The chain couples TRBV19 to TRBJ2-1, with 10 bases lining up with TRBD1. Sequencing was done on a sample of peripheral blood. The source of this sequence is an elderly man with active COVID-19. CDR3 region: CASSPGTGVSNEQFF. The CDR3 coding sequence is TGTGCCAGTAGTCCCGGGACAGGGGTCTCGAATGAGCAGTTCTTC.